The 7 T cell receptor beta chains presented below share a single source sample, sequenced in a study of T cell responses to AZD1222 COVID-19 vaccine. Clones were sequenced by immunoSEQ multiplex PCR, and TCRdb holds only the in-frame ones, with some missing. The sample has approximately 210,000 clones, approximately 94% seen once. Sequencing used peripheral blood, obtained 28 days after the second dose of the MenACWY control vaccine. Receptor source: an adult who received the MenACWY meningococcal vaccine as a control.

The chain couples TRBV4-1 to TRBJ1-3, with 9 bases identical to TRBD1. CDR3 length: 17 residues. The junction had 8 bases not matched to a gene; V was cut back by 1 base and J by 4 bases. The germline gives CDR1 MGHRA, CDR2 YSYEKL. The CDR3 DNA reads as TGCGCCAGCAGCCAAGCCCCCGGGACAGGGTACGGAAACACCATATATTTT. It specifies CASSQAPGTGYGNTIYF.

J is TRBJ1-2 and V is TRBV23-1; D is possibly TRBD1 (5 bases). TRBV23-1 is an ORF, and what it does is uncertain. V was clipped by 0 bases and J by 1 base, with 18 bases between them. The CDR3 extends over 18 amino acids. For the CDR3, the DNA is TGCGCCAGCAGTCAATCTTCGGCATACCCAAGGGGTAACTATGGCTACACCTTC. Translating gives CASSQSSAYPRGNYGYTF.

This chain joins TRBV10-3 and TRBJ2-6; D unclear. Germline V gene sequence: CDR1 ENHRY, CDR2 SYGVKD. Trimming cost V 0 bases and J 2 bases, with 11 bases left between them. The CDR3 extends over 17 amino acids. CDR3 bases: TGTGCCATCAGTGAGTCCTTCGGCAGACCTGGGGCCAACGTCCTGACTTTC. Translating it yields CAISESFGRPGANVLTF.

This clone was observed a handful of times. The J gene is TRBJ2-1, the V gene TRBV5-5; 7 bases line up with TRBD2. The CDR3 loop spans 16 amino acids. Germline CDR1 and CDR2: SGHKS and YYEKEE (reference sequence). The ends lost 3 bases at V and 9 bases at J; junction bases unmatched: 15. The CDR3 loop is CASSWSESGIGSEQFF. The CDR3 bases are TGTGCCAGCAGCTGGTCCGAGAGCGGGATAGGGAGTGAGCAGTTCTTC.

This rearrangement joins TRBV4-3 to TRBJ1-1; possible D gene TRBD1, 5 bases. The V end lost 4 bases, the J end lost 0 bases, and 12 bases lay between the germline ends. The germline V gene encodes CDR1 LGHNA and CDR2 YSLEER. This CDR3 is built from 15 residues. CDR3 in DNA: TGCGCCAGCAGCCTCTCCGGGACGGTGAACACTGAAGCTTTCTTT. Encoded protein: CASSLSGTVNTEAFF.

This clone is a singleton in its sample. V and J are TRBV7-3 and TRBJ2-7; 9 positions match TRBD1. Losses at the gene ends were 5 bases for V and 6 bases for J; bases not matched to a gene: 5. Germline CDR1 is SGHTA and CDR2 is FQGTGA. The CDR3 extends over 13 amino acids. In nucleotides, the CDR3 is TGTGCCAGCAGCCTGGGACAGGGAGGCGAGCAGTACTTC. It codes for CASSLGQGGEQYF. The complete variable domain, with remaining parts taken from reference TRBV7-3 and TRBJ2-7, reads GAGVSQTPSNKVTEKGKYVELRCDPISGHTALYWYRQSLGQGPEFLIYFQGTGAADDSGLPNDRFFAVRPEGSVSTLKIQRTERGDSAVYLCASSLGQGGEQYFGPGTRLTVT.

This chain links TRBV3-1 (or the pseudogene TRBV3-2) with TRBJ2-3; TRBD2 matches at 8 bases. CDR3 length: 16 residues. CDR1 is LGHDT, CDR2 YNNKEL, per germline (reference sequence). V was pared by 1 base and J by 6 bases, with 9 bases of the junction left unmatched. Here the CDR3 DNA reads TGTGCCAGCAGCCAAGTTCGCGCGGGAGGAGCGGATACGCAGTATTTT. Amino acids: CASSQVRAGGADTQYF.